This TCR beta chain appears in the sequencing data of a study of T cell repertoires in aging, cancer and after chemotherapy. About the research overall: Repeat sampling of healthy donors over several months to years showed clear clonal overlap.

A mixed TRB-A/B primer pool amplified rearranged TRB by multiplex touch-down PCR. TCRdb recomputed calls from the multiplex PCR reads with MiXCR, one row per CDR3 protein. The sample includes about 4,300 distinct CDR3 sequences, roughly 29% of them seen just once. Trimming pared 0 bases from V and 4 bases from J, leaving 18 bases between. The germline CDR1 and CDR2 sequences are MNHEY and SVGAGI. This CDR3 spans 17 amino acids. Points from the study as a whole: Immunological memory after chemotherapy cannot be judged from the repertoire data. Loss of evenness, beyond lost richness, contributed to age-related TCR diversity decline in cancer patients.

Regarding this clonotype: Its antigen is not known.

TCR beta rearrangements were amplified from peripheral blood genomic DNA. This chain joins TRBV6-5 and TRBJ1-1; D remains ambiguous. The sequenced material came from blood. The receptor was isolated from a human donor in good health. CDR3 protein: CASSYSENRPAGTEAFF. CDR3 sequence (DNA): TGTGCCAGCAGTTACTCGGAGAATCGGCCAGCCGGCACTGAAGCTTTCTTT.